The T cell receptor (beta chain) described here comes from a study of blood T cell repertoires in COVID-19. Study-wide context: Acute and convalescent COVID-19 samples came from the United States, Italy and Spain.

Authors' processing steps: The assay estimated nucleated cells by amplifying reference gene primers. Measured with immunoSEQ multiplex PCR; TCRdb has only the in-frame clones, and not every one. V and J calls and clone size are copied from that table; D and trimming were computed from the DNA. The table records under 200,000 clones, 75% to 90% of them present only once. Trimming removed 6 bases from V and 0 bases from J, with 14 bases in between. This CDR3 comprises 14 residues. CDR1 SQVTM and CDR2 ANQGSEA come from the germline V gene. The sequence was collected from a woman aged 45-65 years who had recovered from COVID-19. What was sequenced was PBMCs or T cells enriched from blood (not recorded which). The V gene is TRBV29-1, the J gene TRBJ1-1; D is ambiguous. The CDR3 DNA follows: TGCAGCGTGACTTCGGGGTTCATGAACACTGAAGCTTTCTTT. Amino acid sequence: CSVTSGFMNTEAFF.